This T cell receptor beta chain was sequenced during a study of OX40 agonist ivuxolimab in advanced cancers. Overall study: Intravenous ivuxolimab was administered to patients every 2 weeks at 0.01 to 10 mg/kg. In three patients, partial responses were observed, one with hepatocellular carcinoma and two with cutaneous melanoma. Broader study findings: CD8+ T cells were the subset that, on average, had more expanded clones than CD4+.

TCRdb keeps only in-frame clones here, not all; method: immunoSEQ multiplex PCR. The table has roughly 68,000 clones, roughly nine tenths seen once. This CDR3 spans 15 amino acids. V lost 0 bases, J lost 0 bases, and 5 bases stayed unmatched. CDR1 is GTSNPN and CDR2 is SVGIG in the germline V gene (reference sequence). In this sample, this clone turned up once. The antigen remains unidentified. Source: CD4+ or CD8+ T cells sorted from blood, taken in a trial of the OX40 agonist ivuxolimab. The TCR comes from an adult with an advanced solid tumor such as melanoma, head and neck, liver or kidney cancer. This chain connects TRBV30 to TRBJ2-7; 7 bases are shared with TRBD1. The chain's CDR3 is CAWSVGGAISYEQYF. The CDR3 region has the DNA TGTGCCTGGAGTGTAGGGGGCGCAATCTCCTACGAGCAGTACTTC. Full variable domain (remainder filled in from reference TRBV30 and TRBJ2-7): SQTIHQWPATLVQPVGSPLSLECTVEGTSNPNLYWYRQAAGRGLQLLFYSVGIGQISSEVPQNLSASRPQDRQFILSSKKLLLSDSGFYLCAWSVGGAISYEQYFGPGTRLTVT.